The clone carrying this TCR beta chain was counted only a few times. What it recognizes is unknown. The CDR3 consists of 17 residues. Germline assignment: CDR1 KGHDR and CDR2 SFDVKD. The V segment lost 4 bases and the J segment 2 bases; nucleotides outside the gene matches: 10. The record originates from a study of T cells after yellow fever vaccination. About the study: Fractions of low cell number were prepared using SMART-Seq v4 Ultra Low Input.

For TCR, cDNA came from 5'RACE template switching, which added a universal primer site and UMIs. TCRdb reanalysed the 5' RACE reads using MiXCR and keeps one entry per CDR3 protein. The data contain 200,000 to 300,000 distinct CDR3 sequences, 10% to 15% of them singletons. Findings of the study overall: Reappearing after the booster were most of the clones from primary vaccination (less than 98% CD4, approximately 88% CD8). By day 5 rather than day 15, the secondary response had peaked, though it was weaker.

This sequence was found in a man aged 30 to 39 who received the YFV17D yellow fever vaccine. Here the sequenced sample was CD4+ T cells sorted from PBMCs, taken 45 days after the yellow fever booster vaccination. The V call is TRBV24-1, the J call TRBJ2-1; 7 nucleotides line up with TRBD2. Here the CDR3 reads CATSDRAGGGAYNEQFF. CDR3 DNA sequence: TGTGCCACCAGTGACCGTGCGGGCGGGGGTGCCTACAATGAGCAGTTCTTC.